This T cell receptor beta chain was captured in a study of shared clonotypes between healthy human individuals. Trimming cost V 0 bases and J 6 bases; bases outside gene matches: 6. This CDR3 is built from 16 residues. The V gene's germline CDR1 is LGHNA and CDR2 YSLEER. Sequenced by immunoSEQ multiplex PCR; TCRdb stores in-frame clones only, minus some. The sample holds 2 million to 2.5 million clones; 90% to 96% are singletons and the top ten take more than 0.1%. The chain employs TRBV4-3 and TRBJ2-1; 9 bases are a match to TRBD2. Sequencing was done on a sample of naive CD4+ T cells sorted from blood. The sample's subset: CD45RA+ positively selected. The sequence came from a man younger than 35 in good health. The CDR3 DNA reads TGCGCCAGCAGCCAAGATGGTGGAGCGGGAGGCAATGAGCAGTTCTTC. This encodes CASSQDGGAGGNEQFF.